These T cell receptor beta chains were read from a single sample in a study of cytotoxic CD8 clonotypes in ibrutinib-treated CLL. TCRdb's table, derived via immunoSEQ multiplex PCR, lists solely in-frame clones and lacks some. This sample carries over 120,000 clones, 75% to 85% of them seen once, and the ten largest clones take approximately 7.6%. The source material was PBMCs, sampled after 36 months of ibrutinib treatment. The receptors here all came from a human donor with chronic lymphocytic leukemia. Both conserved end residues are part of each CDR3. Fields, in order: J gene, D gene, V gene, clone size, CDR3 DNA, CDR3 protein. A D gene is named only where the DNA matches it firmly. Only some rows state a clone size, as once, few, many or a class for expanded clones.

j_gene: TRBJ2-3
d_gene: NA
v_gene: TRBV5-1
abundance: NA
CDR3nt: TGCGCCAGCAGCTTGGTCGATCGTGGCACAGATACGCAGTATTTT
CDR3aa: CASSLVDRGTDTQYF

j_gene: TRBJ1-1
d_gene: NA
v_gene: TRBV10-3
abundance: few
CDR3nt: TGTGCCATCAGACCCGCAGGGAACACTGAAGCTTTCTTT
CDR3aa: CAIRPAGNTEAFF

j_gene: TRBJ2-7
d_gene: TRBD1
v_gene: TRBV18
abundance: NA
CDR3nt: TGTGCCAGCTCACTGGACAGGGGTTACGAGCAGTACTTC
CDR3aa: CASSLDRGYEQYF

j_gene: TRBJ2-7
d_gene: NA
v_gene: TRBV28
abundance: once
CDR3nt: TGTGCCAGCAGGACTCTCGGGGAAGGGCCATTCAACGAGCAGTACTTC
CDR3aa: CASRTLGEGPFNEQYF

j_gene: TRBJ2-7
d_gene: NA
v_gene: TRBV12-5
abundance: few
CDR3nt: TGTGCTAGTGGGCCAAACGAGCAGTACTTC
CDR3aa: CASGPNEQYF

j_gene: TRBJ2-1
d_gene: NA
v_gene: TRBV5-4
abundance: NA
CDR3nt: TGTGCCAGCAGCCCTGTCCATGGAAACAATGAGCAGTTCTTC
CDR3aa: CASSPVHGNNEQFF

j_gene: TRBJ1-1
d_gene: NA
v_gene: TRBV29-1
abundance: few
CDR3nt: TGCAGCGTTGAACTCGAACGCAATGAAGCTTTCTTT
CDR3aa: CSVELERNEAFF

j_gene: TRBJ1-6
d_gene: NA
v_gene: TRBV30
abundance: NA
CDR3nt: TGTGCCTGGAGTTGGGGAGGGAATTCACCCCTCCACTTT
CDR3aa: CAWSWGGNSPLHF

j_gene: TRBJ2-1
d_gene: NA
v_gene: TRBV19
abundance: NA
CDR3nt: TGTGCCAGTAAGAGTTATTCGGACCCGGGCTTTTACAATGAGCAGTTCTTC
CDR3aa: CASKSYSDPGFYNEQFF

j_gene: TRBJ2-7
d_gene: NA
v_gene: TRBV7-3
abundance: NA
CDR3nt: TGTGCCAGCAGCCCCCCTGGGTCCTACGAGCAGTACTTC
CDR3aa: CASSPPGSYEQYF

j_gene: TRBJ2-1
d_gene: NA
v_gene: TRBV27
abundance: NA
CDR3nt: TGTGCCAGCAGCTTGGGTCCTTATACCACGGAGCAGTTCTTC
CDR3aa: CASSLGPYTTEQFF

j_gene: TRBJ1-6
d_gene: NA
v_gene: TRBV5-4
abundance: NA
CDR3nt: TGTGCCAGCAGCCCCGGACAGTCCTATAATTCACCCCTCCACTTT
CDR3aa: CASSPGQSYNSPLHF

j_gene: TRBJ2-7
d_gene: NA
v_gene: TRBV6-4
abundance: NA
CDR3nt: TGTGCCAGCAGTGGCACTAGTTACGAGCAGTACTTC
CDR3aa: CASSGTSYEQYF

j_gene: TRBJ1-2
d_gene: TRBD1
v_gene: TRBV2
abundance: NA
CDR3nt: TGTGCCAGCAGTGAACTCGTTTGGACAGGGAATGGCTACACCTTC
CDR3aa: CASSELVWTGNGYTF

j_gene: TRBJ2-4
d_gene: TRBD2
v_gene: TRBV15
abundance: NA
CDR3nt: TGTGCCACCAGCAGCCTTTTCACGGGAGGGGAGCTAGCCAAAAACATTCAGTACTTC
CDR3aa: CATSSLFTGGELAKNIQYF

j_gene: TRBJ2-7
d_gene: NA
v_gene: TRBV5-6
abundance: NA
CDR3nt: NA
CDR3aa: CASSFWPRGEQYF

j_gene: TRBJ1-1
d_gene: NA
v_gene: TRBV2
abundance: few
CDR3nt: TGTGCCAGCAGTGTCGGGGTTCTGGAAGCTTTCTTT
CDR3aa: CASSVGVLEAFF

j_gene: TRBJ2-7
d_gene: TRBD1
v_gene: TRBV11-3
abundance: NA
CDR3nt: TGTGCCAGCAGCTTAACAGGGGGCCTCGAGCAGTACTTC
CDR3aa: CASSLTGGLEQYF

j_gene: TRBJ1-1
d_gene: NA
v_gene: TRBV7-9
abundance: NA
CDR3nt: TGTGCCAGCAGCTTAGCGGCTCCACGGGACACTGAAGCTTTCTTT
CDR3aa: CASSLAAPRDTEAFF

j_gene: TRBJ1-4
d_gene: NA
v_gene: TRBV30
abundance: NA
CDR3nt: TGTGCCTGGGGAGCCGGGTTCGGGCATGAAAAACTGTTTTTT
CDR3aa: CAWGAGFGHEKLFF

j_gene: TRBJ2-5
d_gene: TRBD1
v_gene: TRBV5-1
abundance: NA
CDR3nt: TGCGCCAGCAGCAGGGACCCGGACAGGCAAGAGACCCAGTACTTC
CDR3aa: CASSRDPDRQETQYF

j_gene: TRBJ2-1
d_gene: NA
v_gene: TRBV10-3
abundance: NA
CDR3nt: TGTGCCATCCGGGACCTAGGGCATGAGCAGTTCTTC
CDR3aa: CAIRDLGHEQFF

j_gene: TRBJ2-1
d_gene: TRBD2
v_gene: TRBV9
abundance: few
CDR3nt: TGTGCCAGCAGTCCCCCCCGGGGAGCGGGAATTCACTATGAGCAGTTCTTC
CDR3aa: CASSPPRGAGIHYEQFF

j_gene: TRBJ2-1
d_gene: TRBD2
v_gene: TRBV19
abundance: NA
CDR3nt: TGTGCCAGTAGTATGAAAAGCGGGGGGGCTGATGAGCAGTTCTTC
CDR3aa: CASSMKSGGADEQFF

j_gene: TRBJ1-2
d_gene: TRBD1
v_gene: TRBV5-1
abundance: few
CDR3nt: TGCGCCAGCAGCCCACTGGGACAGGGTGGTGGCTACACCTTC
CDR3aa: CASSPLGQGGGYTF

j_gene: TRBJ2-7
d_gene: NA
v_gene: TRBV20-1
abundance: NA
CDR3nt: TGCAGTGCTAGAGCCTACGAGCAGTACTTC
CDR3aa: CSARAYEQYF

j_gene: TRBJ1-2
d_gene: NA
v_gene: TRBV7-2
abundance: once
CDR3nt: TGTGCCAGCAGCCCGGCCCACACTTTCGGCTACACCTTC
CDR3aa: CASSPAHTFGYTF

j_gene: TRBJ2-1
d_gene: NA
v_gene: TRBV11-2
abundance: NA
CDR3nt: TGTGCCAGCAGCTGGCACAATGAGCAGTTCTTC
CDR3aa: CASSWHNEQFF

j_gene: TRBJ1-1
d_gene: NA
v_gene: TRBV6-5
abundance: few
CDR3nt: TGTGCCAGCAGTTACACGACCGAGATGAACACTGAAGCTTTCTTT
CDR3aa: CASSYTTEMNTEAFF

j_gene: TRBJ1-1
d_gene: NA
v_gene: TRBV6-1
abundance: NA
CDR3nt: TGTGCCAGCAGTGAAATTTCGAACACTGAAGCTTTCTTT
CDR3aa: CASSEISNTEAFF

j_gene: TRBJ2-3
d_gene: TRBD1
v_gene: TRBV28
abundance: NA
CDR3nt: TGTGCCAGCAGGGGACAGGGTTACATCCTTAGCACAGATACGCAGTATTTT
CDR3aa: CASRGQGYILSTDTQYF

j_gene: TRBJ1-5
d_gene: TRBD1
v_gene: TRBV6-1
abundance: NA
CDR3nt: TGTGCCAGCAGCCAAGACAGGGGACAGCCCCAGCATTTT
CDR3aa: CASSQDRGQPQHF

j_gene: TRBJ1-2
d_gene: NA
v_gene: TRBV19
abundance: few
CDR3nt: TGTGCCAGTAGTATAAAGGGTTCTACTTCAGCAGATTTTGGCTACACCTTC
CDR3aa: CASSIKGSTSADFGYTF

j_gene: TRBJ2-2
d_gene: NA
v_gene: TRBV6-4
abundance: NA
CDR3nt: TGTGCCAGCAAATGGGGTAGCACCGGGGAGCTGTTTTTT
CDR3aa: CASKWGSTGELFF

j_gene: TRBJ2-2
d_gene: NA
v_gene: TRBV7-3
abundance: NA
CDR3nt: TGTGCCAGCAGCCATTTGGACGGACGGAACACCGGGGAGCTGTTTTTT
CDR3aa: CASSHLDGRNTGELFF

j_gene: TRBJ2-1
d_gene: NA
v_gene: TRBV11-2
abundance: NA
CDR3nt: TGTGCCAGCAGCTTAGTTGTGGGTTCTTACAATGAGCAGTTCTTC
CDR3aa: CASSLVVGSYNEQFF

j_gene: TRBJ1-3
d_gene: TRBD1
v_gene: TRBV5-1
abundance: NA
CDR3nt: TGCGCCAGCAGCCCTGGGCCCCCGACAGGGGGCGGTGGAAACACCATATATTTT
CDR3aa: CASSPGPPTGGGGNTIYF

j_gene: TRBJ2-3
d_gene: NA
v_gene: TRBV7-7
abundance: NA
CDR3nt: TGTGCCAGCAGCTTAGGGGGTGGGTCAGATACGCAGTATTTT
CDR3aa: CASSLGGGSDTQYF

j_gene: TRBJ1-5
d_gene: NA
v_gene: TRBV10-1
abundance: few
CDR3nt: TGCGCCAGCAGTGAGGGTTTCCAGCCCCAGCATTTT
CDR3aa: CASSEGFQPQHF

j_gene: TRBJ2-3
d_gene: NA
v_gene: TRBV5-5
abundance: NA
CDR3nt: TGTGCCAGCAGCTTGCAGGGATCCACAGATACGCAGTATTTT
CDR3aa: CASSLQGSTDTQYF

j_gene: TRBJ1-6
d_gene: NA
v_gene: TRBV18
abundance: NA
CDR3nt: TGTGCCAGCTCGGCGGCTGTGGACAGTTTTCTCCACTTT
CDR3aa: CASSAAVDSFLHF